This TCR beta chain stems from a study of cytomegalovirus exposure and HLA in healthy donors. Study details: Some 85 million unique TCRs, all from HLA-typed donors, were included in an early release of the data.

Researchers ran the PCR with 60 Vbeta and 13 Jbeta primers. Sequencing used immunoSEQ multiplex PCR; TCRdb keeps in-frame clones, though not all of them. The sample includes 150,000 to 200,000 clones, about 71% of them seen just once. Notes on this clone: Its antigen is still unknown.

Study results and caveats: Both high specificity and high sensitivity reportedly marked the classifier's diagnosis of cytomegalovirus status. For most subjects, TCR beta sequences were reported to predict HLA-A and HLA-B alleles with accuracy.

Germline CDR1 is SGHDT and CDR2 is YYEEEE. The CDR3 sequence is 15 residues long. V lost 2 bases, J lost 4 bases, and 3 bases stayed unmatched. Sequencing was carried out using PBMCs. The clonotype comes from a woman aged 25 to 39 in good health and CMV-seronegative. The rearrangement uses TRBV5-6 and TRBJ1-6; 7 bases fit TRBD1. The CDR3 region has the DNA TGTGCCAGCAGCTTACAGGGGAATTATAATTCACCCCTCCACTTT. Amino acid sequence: CASSLQGNYNSPLHF.